Shown below are 27 T cell receptor beta chains from a single sample sequenced in a study of cytomegalovirus exposure and HLA in healthy donors. The PCR contained 60 Vbeta and 13 Jbeta primers. Here immunoSEQ multiplex PCR was the method, and the copy in TCRdb shows in-frame clones only, minus some. In the table there are more than 200,000 clones, approximately 70% of which are singletons. The sample comprised PBMCs. Receptors originate from a man between 40 and 49 years old in good health and CMV-seropositive.

The chain carries TRBV5-1 and TRBJ1-1, with D possibly TRBD1 on 5 matching bases. Trimming removed 2 bases at V and 2 bases at J, with 16 bases between. The CDR3 extends over 16 amino acids. CDR1 and CDR2 (germline): SGHRS, YFSETQ. The CDR3 reads CASSFEMGRLNTEAFF. As DNA, the CDR3 is TGCGCCAGCAGCTTCGAAATGGGGCGGTTAAACACTGAAGCTTTCTTT.

This clone was observed a handful of times. The chain is built from TRBV7-2 and TRBJ1-1; D unresolved. CDR3 size: 11 residues. V lost 1 base to trimming and J lost 8 bases, with 5 bases between them. Germline values: CDR1 SGHTA, CDR2 FQGNSA. CDR3 amino acids: CASSLGGEAFF. The DNA for the CDR3 is TGTGCCAGCAGCTTAGGAGGGGAAGCTTTCTTT.

This rearrangement joins TRBV9 to TRBJ1-2; D is uncertain. The CDR3 runs to 17 residues. Germline V lookup: CDR1 SGDLS, CDR2 YYNGEE. V lost 2 bases to trimming and J lost 7 bases, with 24 bases between them. Here the CDR3 DNA reads TGTGCCAGCAGCGTGGACTCAGGTGTGGGGAAGTCCGCTGGCTACACCTTC. It yields the protein CASSVDSGVGKSAGYTF.

The chain is built from TRBV6-5 and TRBJ2-1; TRBD1 matches 9 bases. The CDR3 has 14 amino acids. CDR1 and CDR2 from the germline V gene are MNHEY and SVGAGI. Trimming cost V 2 bases and J 7 bases; bases outside gene matches: 3. The CDR3 loop is CASSYGTGNNEQFF. The CDR3 DNA is TGTGCCAGCAGTTACGGGACAGGGAATAATGAGCAGTTCTTC.

The CDR3 spells CASSSSAGGSTGELFF. In nucleotides, the CDR3 is TGCGCCAGCAGCTCGTCGGCGGGGGGGAGCACCGGGGAGCTGTTTTTT. The rearrangement links TRBV5-1 to TRBJ2-2; 9 nucleotides match TRBD2. The CDR3 contains 16 residues. V was clipped by 3 bases and J by 4 bases; unmatched bases: 7. CDR1 is SGHRS, CDR2 YFSETQ, per germline.

This clone came up a few times. This chain links TRBV6-1 with TRBJ1-5, with D perhaps matching TRBD1 (5 bases). This CDR3 has 16 residues. The germline V and J ends were trimmed by 2 bases and 4 bases, with 15 bases remaining between them. From germline, CDR1 is MNHNS and CDR2 SASEGT. The CDR3 region has the DNA TGTGCCAGCAGTGAATTTGGGGCCAGTGGTAATCAGCCCCAGCATTTT. Translation: CASSEFGASGNQPQHF.

This chain joins TRBV6-5 and TRBJ2-1; 7 positions agree with TRBD1. In germline, CDR1 is MNHEY, CDR2 SVGAGI. V lost 5 bases, J lost 12 bases, and 10 bases stayed unmatched. The CDR3 runs 13 residues. CDR3 residues: CASSKITGVGQFF. CDR3 in DNA: TGTGCCAGCAGTAAGATAACAGGGGTTGGGCAGTTCTTC.

CDR3 in DNA: TGTGCCAGCTCTGGGACAGTAACTAGCACAGATACGCAGTATTTT. Its protein product is CASSGTVTSTDTQYF. The rearrangement joins TRBV7-9 to TRBJ2-3; 7 bases fit TRBD1. Losses at the gene ends were 8 bases for V and 0 bases for J; bases not matched to a gene: 8. CDR1 is SEHNR, CDR2 FQNEAQ, per germline (reference sequence). This CDR3 has 15 residues.

This chain joins TRBV19 and TRBJ2-3, with 14 bases matching TRBD2. V shed 1 base and J 2 bases; nucleotides not matched to a gene: 2. The germline V gene encodes CDR1 LNHDA and CDR2 SQIVND (reference sequence). CDR3 length: 17 residues. CDR3 sequence: CASSIGTSGGYTDTQYF. DNA for the CDR3: TGTGCCAGTAGTATAGGGACTAGCGGGGGGTACACAGATACGCAGTATTTT.

This chain joins TRBV2 and TRBJ1-2; the D gene is possibly TRBD1 (5 bases). The CDR3 contains 13 residues. Germline V gene lookup returns CDR1 SNHLY and CDR2 FYNNEI. V dropped 3 bases and J dropped 4 bases, with 9 bases sitting between them. CDR3 sequence (DNA): TGTGCCAGCAGTGATCGGGGGGTCTATGGCTACACCTTC. Translation gives CASSDRGVYGYTF.

V usage is TRBV7-2 and J usage is TRBJ1-1; D call uncertain. The CDR3 consists of 13 residues. Trimming shortened V by 5 bases and J by 2 bases, and 9 bases separated the two germline ends. CDR1 SGHTA and CDR2 FQGNSA come from the germline V gene. The CDR3 region is CASSANRNTEAFF. DNA of the CDR3: TGTGCCAGCAGCGCGAACAGAAACACTGAAGCTTTCTTT.

This clone has just a few counts. The chain couples TRBV6-5 to TRBJ2-7; 11 bases are shared with TRBD2. Germline assignment: CDR1 MNHEY and CDR2 SVGAGI. CDR3 length: 15 residues. V was clipped by 6 bases and J by 1 base; unmatched bases: 5. The CDR3 spells CASSSGTSGSYEQYF. The CDR3 DNA sequence: TGTGCCAGCAGCTCCGGGACTAGCGGATCCTACGAGCAGTACTTC.

This clone was found once. The chain joins TRBV7-2 to TRBJ1-2, with a weak D call TRBD1 (6 bases). There are 14 residues in the CDR3. In germline, CDR1 is SGHTA, CDR2 FQGNSA. The ends were cut back, 1 base at V and 5 bases at J, with 11 bases in the middle. CDR3 loop: CASSLVRQAYGYTF. CDR3 bases: TGTGCCAGCAGCTTAGTACGACAGGCATATGGCTACACCTTC.

On this clone itself: This sample also contains other DNA sequences that code for the same CDR3. The CDR3 here is CASSLYGPTGRNTIYF. The DNA of the CDR3 is TGTGCCAGCAGTCTTTACGGGCCGACAGGGAGGAACACCATATATTTT. This chain joins TRBV28 and TRBJ1-3, with 7 bases aligning to TRBD1. The CDR3 runs to 16 residues. Trimming took 5 bases from V and 7 from J; bases not matched to a gene: 14. Germline lookup yields CDR1 MDHEN and CDR2 SYDVKM.

This CDR3 reads CASSEYKGGYEQYF. Here the CDR3 DNA reads TGTGCCAGCAGTGAATACAAAGGGGGCTACGAGCAGTACTTC. The chain employs TRBV6-1 and TRBJ2-7; maybe TRBD1 (6 bases). CDR3 size: 14 residues. Trimming took 2 bases from V and 3 from J, leaving 11 bases between them. Per the germline V gene, CDR1 is MNHNS and CDR2 is SASEGT.

In its sample, this clone was seen once. The chain combines TRBV23-1 with TRBJ1-3; a possible D gene is TRBD1 (5 bases). TRBV23-1 is given ORF status, its function remaining uncertain. V was cut by 0 bases and J by 4 bases, with 10 bases left in between. The CDR3 has 15 amino acids. The CDR3 loop is CASSQSSGSGNTIYF. DNA of the CDR3: TGCGCCAGCAGTCAATCTTCAGGGTCCGGAAACACCATATATTTT.

This chain links TRBV5-1 with TRBJ2-5; TRBD1 agrees at 7 bases. The CDR3 extends over 13 amino acids. CDR1 is SGHRS, CDR2 YFSETQ, per germline. The V and J ends lost 9 bases and 5 bases, in that order; junction bases with no gene match: 10. CDR3 in amino acids: CATAGGAGETQYF. The CDR3 DNA reads TGCGCCACCGCAGGGGGTGCCGGGGAGACCCAGTACTTC.

The CDR3 loop is CASSEGLGKETQYF. Written as DNA, the CDR3 is TGTGCCAGCAGTGAGGGACTAGGGAAAGAGACCCAGTACTTC. The chain links TRBV2 to TRBJ2-5; 8 positions agree with TRBD2. Germline V gene lookup returns CDR1 SNHLY and CDR2 FYNNEI. The J segment lost 3 bases and the V segment lost 3 bases, leaving 3 bases of the junction unmatched. The CDR3 runs 14 residues.

The J gene is TRBJ1-2, the V gene TRBV29-1; TRBD1 might be the D (5 bases). The CDR3 sequence is 12 residues long. Germline V gene sequence: CDR1 SQVTM, CDR2 ANQGSEA. The V end was cut by 5 bases, the J end by 5 bases, with 12 bases between. CDR3 protein: CSVSDKGYGYTF. The CDR3 DNA sequence: TGCAGCGTTTCGGACAAGGGGTATGGCTACACCTTC.

To note about this clone: This same CDR3 is encoded by further DNA sequences in the sample. V is TRBV15 and J is TRBJ2-7; 9 bases line up with TRBD1. The CDR3 runs 13 residues. Germline V CDR1 and CDR2: LNHNV, YYDKDF (reference sequence). V gave up 3 bases and J gave up 3 bases; unmatched junction bases: 0. CDR3 loop: CATSRDRGYEQYF. CDR3 nucleotides: TGTGCCACCAGCAGGGACAGGGGCTACGAGCAGTACTTC. Together with reference TRBV15 and TRBJ2-7, the CDR3 gives the full variable domain: DAMVIQNPRYQVTQFGKPVTLSCSQTLNHNVMYWYQQKSSQAPKLLFHYYDKDFNNEADTPDNFQSRRPNTSFCFLDIRSPGLGDTAMYLCATSRDRGYEQYFGPGTRLTVT.

This clone came up a few times. The chain combines TRBV7-8 with TRBJ2-7; a possible D gene is TRBD2 (5 bases). Trimming took 5 bases from V and 1 from J, leaving 12 bases between them. Germline CDR1 SGHVS, CDR2 FQNEAQ. This CDR3 region has 14 residues. CDR3 residues: CASSPNPGSYEQYF. The CDR3 nucleotides are TGTGCCAGCAGCCCCAATCCGGGATCCTACGAGCAGTACTTC.

The chain uses TRBV6-5 and TRBJ2-2; D remains ambiguous. V lost 5 bases and J 6 bases, leaving 10 bases between the germline ends. Per the germline V gene, CDR1 is MNHEY and CDR2 is SVGAGI. The length of the CDR3 is 13 residues. CDR3 sequence: CASSISDSGELFF. CDR3 in DNA: TGTGCCAGCAGTATTTCCGACTCCGGGGAGCTGTTTTTT.

This clone was seen just once. This chain links TRBV6-5 with TRBJ1-5; no reliable D call. V lost 5 bases and J 4 bases, leaving 6 bases between the germline ends. CDR3 length: 12 residues. CDR1 is MNHEY and CDR2 is SVGAGI in the germline V gene. This CDR3 reads CASSAGNQPQHF. CDR3 sequence (DNA): TGTGCCAGCAGTGCCGGGAATCAGCCCCAGCATTTT.

V gene TRBV9 combines with J gene TRBJ1-1, with D possibly TRBD1 on 5 matching bases. Trimming left V 4 bases short and J 6 bases short, with 16 bases between. Germline V gene data show CDR1 as SGDLS and CDR2 as YYNGEE. This CDR3 spans 14 amino acids. As DNA, the CDR3 is TGTGCCAGCAGCCTGAGGCCGGGGGTGGCTGAAGCTTTCTTT. Translation gives CASSLRPGVAEAFF.

The CDR3 here is CASSLPMGGGYEQYF. The CDR3 DNA sequence: TGTGCCAGCAGTTTACCCATGGGGGGGGGCTACGAGCAGTACTTC. This chain joins TRBV28 and TRBJ2-7, with 7 positions matching TRBD2. CDR3 length: 15 amino acids. The germline gives CDR1 MDHEN, CDR2 SYDVKM. V shed 2 bases, J shed 3 bases, and the junction held 7 bases outside the gene matches.

The gene calls are TRBV2 and TRBJ2-7; 8 nucleotides align to TRBD1. Germline V gives CDR1 SNHLY, CDR2 FYNNEI. This CDR3 has 15 residues. Trimming cost V 6 bases and J 3 bases; bases outside gene matches: 10. CDR3 nucleotide sequence: TGTGCCAGCAGGAAGATTGGGACAGGTATCTACGAGCAGTACTTC. Amino acid sequence: CASRKIGTGIYEQYF.

This rearrangement joins TRBV9 to TRBJ2-5; TRBD2 matches at 11 bases. CDR3 length: 15 residues. CDR1 is SGDLS, CDR2 YYNGEE, per germline. V lost 3 bases to trimming and J lost 6 bases; unmatched junction nucleotides: 7. CDR3 amino acids: CASSAGTSGEKTQYF. The DNA for the CDR3 is TGTGCCAGCAGCGCAGGGACTAGCGGTGAGAAGACCCAGTACTTC.